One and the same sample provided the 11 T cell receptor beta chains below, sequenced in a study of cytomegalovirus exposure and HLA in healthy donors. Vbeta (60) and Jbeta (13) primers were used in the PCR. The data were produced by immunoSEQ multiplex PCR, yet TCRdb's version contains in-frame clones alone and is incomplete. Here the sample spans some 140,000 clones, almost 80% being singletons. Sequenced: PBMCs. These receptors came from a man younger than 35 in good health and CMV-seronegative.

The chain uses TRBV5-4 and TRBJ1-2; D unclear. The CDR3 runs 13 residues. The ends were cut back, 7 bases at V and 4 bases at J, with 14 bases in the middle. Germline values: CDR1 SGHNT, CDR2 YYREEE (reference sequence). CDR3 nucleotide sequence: TGTGCCAGCGAAAAGTCCGGTGGCTATGGCTACACCTTC. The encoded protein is CASEKSGGYGYTF.

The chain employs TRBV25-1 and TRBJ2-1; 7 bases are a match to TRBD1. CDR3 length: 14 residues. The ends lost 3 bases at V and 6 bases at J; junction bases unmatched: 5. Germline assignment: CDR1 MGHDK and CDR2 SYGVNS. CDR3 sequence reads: CASSEETGINEQFF. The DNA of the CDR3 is TGTGCCAGCAGTGAGGAGACAGGGATCAATGAGCAGTTCTTC.

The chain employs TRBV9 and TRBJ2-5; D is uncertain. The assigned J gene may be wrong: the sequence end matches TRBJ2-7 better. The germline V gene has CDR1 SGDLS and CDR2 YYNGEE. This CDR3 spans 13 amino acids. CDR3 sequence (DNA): TGTGCCAGCAGCGTGGCAGTTGACTACGAGCAGTACTTC. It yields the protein CASSVAVDYEQYF.

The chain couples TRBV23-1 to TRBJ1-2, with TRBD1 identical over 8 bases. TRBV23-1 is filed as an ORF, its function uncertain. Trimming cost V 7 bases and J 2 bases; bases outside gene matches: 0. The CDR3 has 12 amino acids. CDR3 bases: TGCGCCAGCAACAGGGGGAACTATGGCTACACCTTC. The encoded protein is CASNRGNYGYTF.

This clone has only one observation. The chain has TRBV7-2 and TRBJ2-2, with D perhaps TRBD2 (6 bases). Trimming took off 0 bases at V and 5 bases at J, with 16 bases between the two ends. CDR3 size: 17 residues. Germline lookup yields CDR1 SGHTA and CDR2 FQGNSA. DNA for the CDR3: TGTGCCAGCAGCTTAGCGCCTCTAGCAGGAGGGACCGGGGAGCTGTTTTTT. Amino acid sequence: CASSLAPLAGGTGELFF.

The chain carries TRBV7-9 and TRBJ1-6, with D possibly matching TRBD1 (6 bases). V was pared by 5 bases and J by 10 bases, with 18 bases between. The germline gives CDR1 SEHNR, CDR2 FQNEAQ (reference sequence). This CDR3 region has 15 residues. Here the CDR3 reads CASSKGGGGGSPLHF. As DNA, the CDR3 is TGTGCCAGCAGCAAGGGGGGGGGTGGGGGGTCACCCCTCCACTTT.

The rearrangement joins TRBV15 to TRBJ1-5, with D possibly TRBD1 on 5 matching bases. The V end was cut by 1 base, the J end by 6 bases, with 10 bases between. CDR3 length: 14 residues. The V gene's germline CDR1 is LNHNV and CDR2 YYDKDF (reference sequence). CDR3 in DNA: TGTGCCACCAGCAGAGGACAGCACGGTCAGCCCCAGCATTTT. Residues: CATSRGQHGQPQHF.

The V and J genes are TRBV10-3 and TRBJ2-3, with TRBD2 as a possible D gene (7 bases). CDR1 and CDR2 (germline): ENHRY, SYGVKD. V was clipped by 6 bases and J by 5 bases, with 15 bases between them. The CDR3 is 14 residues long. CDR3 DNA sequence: TGTGCCATCAGAGAGGGCGGGGGCAGAGATACGCAGTATTTT. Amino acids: CAIREGGGRDTQYF.

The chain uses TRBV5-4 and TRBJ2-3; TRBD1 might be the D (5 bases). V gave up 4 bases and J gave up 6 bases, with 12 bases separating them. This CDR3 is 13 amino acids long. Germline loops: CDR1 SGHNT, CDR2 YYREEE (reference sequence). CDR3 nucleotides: TGTGCCAGCAGCCCTAACCAGGGTGATACGCAGTATTTT. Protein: CASSPNQGDTQYF.

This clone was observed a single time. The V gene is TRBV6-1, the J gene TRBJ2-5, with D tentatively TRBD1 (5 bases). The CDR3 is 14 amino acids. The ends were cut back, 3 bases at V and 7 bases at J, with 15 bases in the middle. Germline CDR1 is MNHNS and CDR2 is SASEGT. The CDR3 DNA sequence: TGTGCCAGCAGTGAGTACAGGTACCGGAGGACCCAGTACTTC. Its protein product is CASSEYRYRRTQYF.

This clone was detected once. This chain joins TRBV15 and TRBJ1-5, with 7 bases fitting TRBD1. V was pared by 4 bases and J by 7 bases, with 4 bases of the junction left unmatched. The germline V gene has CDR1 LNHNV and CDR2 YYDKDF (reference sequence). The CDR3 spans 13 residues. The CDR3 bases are TGTGCCACCAGCATAAACAGGGGCCAGCCCCAGCATTTT. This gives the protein CATSINRGQPQHF.